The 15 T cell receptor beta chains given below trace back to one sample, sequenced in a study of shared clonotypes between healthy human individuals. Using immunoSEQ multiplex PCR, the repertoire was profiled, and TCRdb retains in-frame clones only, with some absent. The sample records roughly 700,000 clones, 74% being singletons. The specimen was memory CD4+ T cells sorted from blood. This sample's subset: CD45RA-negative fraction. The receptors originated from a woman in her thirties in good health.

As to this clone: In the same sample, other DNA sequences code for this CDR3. DNA for the CDR3: TGCGCCAGCAGCTTGGGCGGGCCCCCGAGCACAGATACGCAGTATTTT. As protein: CASSLGGPPSTDTQYF. The chain couples TRBV5-1 to TRBJ2-3, with D perhaps TRBD2 (5 bases). Germline V gene lookup returns CDR1 SGHRS and CDR2 YFSETQ. The CDR3 is 16 residues long. The ends were cut back, 0 bases at V and 0 bases at J, with 11 bases in the middle.

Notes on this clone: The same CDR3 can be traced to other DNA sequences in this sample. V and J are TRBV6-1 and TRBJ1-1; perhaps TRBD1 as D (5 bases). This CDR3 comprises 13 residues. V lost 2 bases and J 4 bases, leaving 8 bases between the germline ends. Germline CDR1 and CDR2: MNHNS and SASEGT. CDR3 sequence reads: CASSERGSTEAFF. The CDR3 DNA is TGTGCCAGCAGTGAAAGGGGTAGCACTGAAGCTTTCTTT.

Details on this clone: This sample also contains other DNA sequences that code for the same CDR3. CDR3: CASSLAGGPETQYF. The CDR3 bases are TGTGCCAGCAGCTTAGCGGGAGGGCCCGAGACCCAGTACTTC. This chain uses TRBV7-9 with TRBJ2-5; 7 nucleotides align to TRBD2. Germline V gene sequence: CDR1 SEHNR, CDR2 FQNEAQ (reference sequence). The CDR3 is 14 amino acids. With 0 bases clipped from V and 5 bases from J, the junction kept 3 bases outside the gene matches. The full variable domain, completed using reference TRBV7-9 and TRBJ2-5, is DTGVSQNPRHKITKRGQNVTFRCDPISEHNRLYWYRQTLGQGPEFLTYFQNEAQLEKSRLLSDRFSAERPKGSFSTLEIQRTEQGDSAMYLCASSLAGGPETQYFGPGTRLLVL.

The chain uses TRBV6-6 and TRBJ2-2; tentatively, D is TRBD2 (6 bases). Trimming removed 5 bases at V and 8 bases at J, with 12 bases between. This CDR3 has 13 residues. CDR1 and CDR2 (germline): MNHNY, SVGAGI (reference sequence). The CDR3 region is CASSTREEGELFF. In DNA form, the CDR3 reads TGTGCCAGCAGTACAAGGGAGGAAGGGGAGCTGTTTTTT.

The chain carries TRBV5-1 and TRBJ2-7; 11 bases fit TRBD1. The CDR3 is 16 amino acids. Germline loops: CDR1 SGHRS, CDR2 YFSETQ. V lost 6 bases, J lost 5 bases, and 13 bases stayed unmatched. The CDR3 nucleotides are TGCGCCAGCACTCGGAATAGTGGACAGGGGGCTAACGAGCAGTACTTC. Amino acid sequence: CASTRNSGQGANEQYF.

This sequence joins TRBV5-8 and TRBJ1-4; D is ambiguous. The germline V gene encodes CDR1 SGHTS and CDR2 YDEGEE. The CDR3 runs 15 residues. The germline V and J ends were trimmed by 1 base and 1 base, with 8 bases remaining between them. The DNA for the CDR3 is TGTGCCAGCAGCTTGTTTGGCAGAACTAATGAAAAACTGTTTTTT. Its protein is CASSLFGRTNEKLFF.

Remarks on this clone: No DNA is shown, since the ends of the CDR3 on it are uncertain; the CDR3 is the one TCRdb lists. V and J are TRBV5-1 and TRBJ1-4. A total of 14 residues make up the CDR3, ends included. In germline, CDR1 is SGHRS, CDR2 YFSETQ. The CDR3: CASSFGAGREKLFF.

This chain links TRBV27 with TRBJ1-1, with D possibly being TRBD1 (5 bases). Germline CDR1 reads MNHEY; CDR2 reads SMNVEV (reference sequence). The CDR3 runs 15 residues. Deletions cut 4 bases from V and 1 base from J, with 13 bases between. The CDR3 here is CASSYAGTQNTEAFF. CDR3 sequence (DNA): TGTGCCAGCAGTTATGCAGGGACCCAGAACACTGAAGCTTTCTTT.

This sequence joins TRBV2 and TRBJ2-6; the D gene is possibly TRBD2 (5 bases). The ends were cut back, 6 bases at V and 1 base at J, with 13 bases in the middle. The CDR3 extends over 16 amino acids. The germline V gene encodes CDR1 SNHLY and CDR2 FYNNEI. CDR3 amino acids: CASRSGSGSGANVLTF. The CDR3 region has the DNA TGTGCCAGCAGGAGTGGGAGTGGGTCTGGGGCCAACGTCCTGACTTTC.

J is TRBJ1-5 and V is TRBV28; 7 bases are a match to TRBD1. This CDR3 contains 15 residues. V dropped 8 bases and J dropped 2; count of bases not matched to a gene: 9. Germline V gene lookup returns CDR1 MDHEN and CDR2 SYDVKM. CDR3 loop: CASLFRDRRNQPQHF. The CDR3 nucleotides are TGTGCCAGCTTGTTCCGGGACAGACGCAATCAGCCCCAGCATTTT.

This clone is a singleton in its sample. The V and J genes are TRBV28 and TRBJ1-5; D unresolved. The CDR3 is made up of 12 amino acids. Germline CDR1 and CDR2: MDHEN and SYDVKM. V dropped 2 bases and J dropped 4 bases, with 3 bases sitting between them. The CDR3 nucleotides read TGTGCCAGCAGTTTAACAAATCAGCCCCAGCATTTT. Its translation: CASSLTNQPQHF.

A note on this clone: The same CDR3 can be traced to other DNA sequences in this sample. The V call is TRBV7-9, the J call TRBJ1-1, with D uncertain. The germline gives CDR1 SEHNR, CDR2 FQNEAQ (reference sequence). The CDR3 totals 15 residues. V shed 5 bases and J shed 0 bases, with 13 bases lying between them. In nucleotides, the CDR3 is TGTGCCAGCAGCCCTCCGAGGGCAGTGAACACTGAAGCTTTCTTT. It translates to CASSPPRAVNTEAFF.

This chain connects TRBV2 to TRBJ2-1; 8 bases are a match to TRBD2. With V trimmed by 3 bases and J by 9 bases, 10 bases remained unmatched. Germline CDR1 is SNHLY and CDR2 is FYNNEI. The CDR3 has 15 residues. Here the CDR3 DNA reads TGTGCCAGCAGTGAGGAGGCGGGAGGACGGAGTGAGCAGTTCTTC. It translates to CASSEEAGGRSEQFF.

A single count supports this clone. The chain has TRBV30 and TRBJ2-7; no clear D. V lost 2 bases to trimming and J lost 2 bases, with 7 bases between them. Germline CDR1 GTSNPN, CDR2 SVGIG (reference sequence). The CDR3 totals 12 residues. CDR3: CAWSSGAYEQYF. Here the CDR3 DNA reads TGTGCCTGGAGTTCGGGCGCCTACGAGCAGTACTTC. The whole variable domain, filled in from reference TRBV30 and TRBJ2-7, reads SQTIHQWPATLVQPVGSPLSLECTVEGTSNPNLYWYRQAAGRGLQLLFYSVGIGQISSEVPQNLSASRPQDRQFILSSKKLLLSDSGFYLCAWSSGAYEQYFGPGTRLTVT.

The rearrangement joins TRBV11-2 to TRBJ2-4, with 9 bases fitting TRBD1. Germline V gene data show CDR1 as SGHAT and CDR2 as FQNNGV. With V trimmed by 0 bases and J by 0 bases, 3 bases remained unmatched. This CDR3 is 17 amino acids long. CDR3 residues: CASSLEGTGRAKNIQYF. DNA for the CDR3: TGTGCCAGCAGCTTAGAGGGGACAGGGAGAGCCAAAAACATTCAGTACTTC.